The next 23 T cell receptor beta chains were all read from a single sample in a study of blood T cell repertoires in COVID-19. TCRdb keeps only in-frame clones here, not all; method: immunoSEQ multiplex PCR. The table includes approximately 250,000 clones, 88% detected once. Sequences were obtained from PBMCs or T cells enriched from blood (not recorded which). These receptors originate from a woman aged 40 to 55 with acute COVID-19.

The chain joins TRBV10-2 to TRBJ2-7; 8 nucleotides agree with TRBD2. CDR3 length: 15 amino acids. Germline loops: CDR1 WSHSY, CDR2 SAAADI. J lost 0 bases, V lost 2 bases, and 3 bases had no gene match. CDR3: CASSERGGRSYEQYF. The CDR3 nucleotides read TGCGCCAGCAGTGAGCGGGGGGGACGCTCCTACGAGCAGTACTTC.

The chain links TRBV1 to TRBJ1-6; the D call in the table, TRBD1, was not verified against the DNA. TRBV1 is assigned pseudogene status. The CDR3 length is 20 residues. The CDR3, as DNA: TGCACCAGCCTCTCTGCCCGTAGATCCAAGGGGTGCTCCTATAATTCACCCCTCCACTTT. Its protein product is CTSLSARRSKGCSYNSPLHF.

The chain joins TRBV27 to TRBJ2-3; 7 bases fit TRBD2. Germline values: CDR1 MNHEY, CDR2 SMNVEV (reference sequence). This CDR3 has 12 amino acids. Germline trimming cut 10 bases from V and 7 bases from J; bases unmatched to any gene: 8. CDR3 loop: CATAVSGHTQYF. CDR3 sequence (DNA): TGTGCCACCGCGGTTAGCGGGCATACGCAGTATTTT.

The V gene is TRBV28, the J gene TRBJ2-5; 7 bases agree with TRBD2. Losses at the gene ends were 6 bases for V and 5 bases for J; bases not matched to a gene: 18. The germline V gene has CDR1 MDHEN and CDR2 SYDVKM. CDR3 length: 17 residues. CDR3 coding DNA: TGTGCCAGCAGCCATTCACTCCGGGACTGGGGGGGGGAGACCCAGTACTTC. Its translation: CASSHSLRDWGGETQYF.

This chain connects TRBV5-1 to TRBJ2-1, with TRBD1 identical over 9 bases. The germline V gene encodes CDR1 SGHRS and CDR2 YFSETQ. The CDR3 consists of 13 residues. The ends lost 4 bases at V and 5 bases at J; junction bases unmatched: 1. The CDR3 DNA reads TGCGCCAGCAGCAGACAGGGGGACAATGAGCAGTTCTTC. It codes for CASSRQGDNEQFF.

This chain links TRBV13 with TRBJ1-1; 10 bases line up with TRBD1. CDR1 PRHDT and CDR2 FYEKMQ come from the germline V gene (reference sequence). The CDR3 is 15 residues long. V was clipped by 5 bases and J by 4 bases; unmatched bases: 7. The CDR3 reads CASSRGGQGLTEAFF. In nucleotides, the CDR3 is TGTGCCAGCAGCCGGGGGGGACAGGGGCTCACTGAAGCTTTCTTT.

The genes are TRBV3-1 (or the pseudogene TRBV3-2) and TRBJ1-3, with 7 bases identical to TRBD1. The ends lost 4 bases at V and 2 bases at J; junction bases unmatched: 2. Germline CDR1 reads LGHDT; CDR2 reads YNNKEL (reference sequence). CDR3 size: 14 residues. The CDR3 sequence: CASSLGTAGNTIYF. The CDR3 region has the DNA TGTGCCAGCAGCCTTGGGACAGCTGGAAACACCATATATTTT.

This CDR3 reads CATSDPQGEQYF. CDR3 in DNA: TGTGCCACCAGTGACCCCCAGGGGGAGCAGTACTTC. This chain joins TRBV24-1 and TRBJ2-7, with TRBD1 as a possible D gene (6 bases). CDR1 and CDR2 from the germline V gene are KGHDR and SFDVKD. This CDR3 contains 12 residues. V dropped 4 bases and J dropped 7 bases, with 10 bases sitting between them.

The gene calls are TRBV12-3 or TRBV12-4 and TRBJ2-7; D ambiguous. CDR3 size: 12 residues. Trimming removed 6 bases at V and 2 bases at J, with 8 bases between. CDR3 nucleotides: TGTGCCAGCAGCCGGAGCCCCTACGAGCAGTACTTC. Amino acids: CASSRSPYEQYF.

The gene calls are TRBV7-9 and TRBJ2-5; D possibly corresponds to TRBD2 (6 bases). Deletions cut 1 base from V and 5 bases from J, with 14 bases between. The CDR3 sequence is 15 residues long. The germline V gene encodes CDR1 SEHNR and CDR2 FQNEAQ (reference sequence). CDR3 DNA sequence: TGTGCCAGCAGCTTAGTTCGGGGGTCAATCGAGACCCAGTACTTC. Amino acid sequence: CASSLVRGSIETQYF. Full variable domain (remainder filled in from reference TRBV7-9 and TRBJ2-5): DTGVSQNPRHKITKRGQNVTFRCDPISEHNRLYWYRQTLGQGPEFLTYFQNEAQLEKSRLLSDRFSAERPKGSFSTLEIQRTEQGDSAMYLCASSLVRGSIETQYFGPGTRLLVL.

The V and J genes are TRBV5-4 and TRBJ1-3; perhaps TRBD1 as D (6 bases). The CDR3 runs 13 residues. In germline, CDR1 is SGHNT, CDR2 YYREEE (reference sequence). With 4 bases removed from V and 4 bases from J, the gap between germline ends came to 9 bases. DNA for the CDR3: TGTGCCAGCAGCGCGGACAGAGGAAACACCATATATTTT. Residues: CASSADRGNTIYF.

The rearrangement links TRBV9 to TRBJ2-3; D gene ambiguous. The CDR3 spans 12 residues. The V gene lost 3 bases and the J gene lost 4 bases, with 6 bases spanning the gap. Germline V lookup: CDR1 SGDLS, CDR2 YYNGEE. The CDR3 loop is CASSARADTQYF. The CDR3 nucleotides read TGTGCCAGCAGCGCGCGAGCAGATACGCAGTATTTT. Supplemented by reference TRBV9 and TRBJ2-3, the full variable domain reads DSGVTQTPKHLITATGQRVTLRCSPRSGDLSVYWYQQSLDQGLQFLIQYYNGEERAKGNILERFSAQQFPDLHSELNLSSLELGDSALYFCASSARADTQYFGPGTRLTVL.

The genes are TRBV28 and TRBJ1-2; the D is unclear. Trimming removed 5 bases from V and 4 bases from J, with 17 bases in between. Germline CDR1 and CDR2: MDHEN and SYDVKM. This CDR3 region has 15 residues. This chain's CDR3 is CASSPLVAGPYGYTF. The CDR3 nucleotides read TGTGCCAGCAGTCCCCTGGTCGCGGGCCCCTATGGCTACACCTTC.

The CDR3 reads CASSYRGGNTGELFF. The CDR3 nucleotides read TGTGCCAGCAGTTACCGGGGAGGGAACACCGGGGAGCTGTTTTTT. The chain recombines TRBV6-2 or TRBV6-3 with TRBJ2-2; maybe TRBD2 (6 bases). The CDR3 is 15 residues long. CDR1 is MNHEY and CDR2 is SVGEGT in the germline V gene. The V gene lost 2 bases and the J gene lost 1 base, with 8 bases spanning the gap.

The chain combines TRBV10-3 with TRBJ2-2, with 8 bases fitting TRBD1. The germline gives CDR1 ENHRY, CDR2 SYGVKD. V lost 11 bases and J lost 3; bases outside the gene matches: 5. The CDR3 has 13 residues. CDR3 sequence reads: CAGGTGDTGELFF. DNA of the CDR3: TGTGCCGGGGGGACAGGCGACACCGGGGAGCTGTTTTTT.

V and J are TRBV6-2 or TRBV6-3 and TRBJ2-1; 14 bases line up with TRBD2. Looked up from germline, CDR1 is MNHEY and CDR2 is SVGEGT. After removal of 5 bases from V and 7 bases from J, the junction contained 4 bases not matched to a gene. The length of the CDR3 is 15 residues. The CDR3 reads CASSQRTSGRNEQFF. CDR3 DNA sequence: TGTGCCAGCAGTCAGAGGACTAGCGGGAGGAATGAGCAGTTCTTC.

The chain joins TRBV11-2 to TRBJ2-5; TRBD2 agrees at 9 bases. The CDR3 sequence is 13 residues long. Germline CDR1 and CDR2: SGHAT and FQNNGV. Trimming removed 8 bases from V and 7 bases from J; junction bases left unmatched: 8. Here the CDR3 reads CASLAGFEGTQYF. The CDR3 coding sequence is TGTGCCAGCCTAGCGGGATTTGAGGGGACCCAGTACTTC.

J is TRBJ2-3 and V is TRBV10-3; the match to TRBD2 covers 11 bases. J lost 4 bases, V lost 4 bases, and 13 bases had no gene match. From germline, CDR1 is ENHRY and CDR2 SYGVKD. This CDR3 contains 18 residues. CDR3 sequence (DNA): TGTGCCATCAGTGGTGGAGCTTCTAGCGGGAGGAGAGCAGATACGCAGTATTTT. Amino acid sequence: CAISGGASSGRRADTQYF.

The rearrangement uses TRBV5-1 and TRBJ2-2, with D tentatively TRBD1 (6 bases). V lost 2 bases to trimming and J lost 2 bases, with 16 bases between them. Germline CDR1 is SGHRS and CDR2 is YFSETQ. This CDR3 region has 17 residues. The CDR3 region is CASSFYPLDRNTGELFF. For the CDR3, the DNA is TGCGCCAGCAGCTTTTACCCCTTGGACAGAAACACCGGGGAGCTGTTTTTT.

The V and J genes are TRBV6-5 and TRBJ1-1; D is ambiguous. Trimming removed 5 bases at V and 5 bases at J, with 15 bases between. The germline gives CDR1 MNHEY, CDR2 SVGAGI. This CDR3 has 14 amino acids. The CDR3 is CASSTRTSGTEAFF. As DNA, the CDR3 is TGTGCCAGCAGTACCCGGACTTCGGGGACTGAAGCTTTCTTT.

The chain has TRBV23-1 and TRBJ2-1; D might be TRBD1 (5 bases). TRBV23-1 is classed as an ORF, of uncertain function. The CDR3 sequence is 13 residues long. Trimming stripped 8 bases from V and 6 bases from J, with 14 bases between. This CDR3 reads CASRRGLVNEQFF. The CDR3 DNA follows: TGCGCCAGCCGAAGGGGTCTGGTCAATGAGCAGTTCTTC.

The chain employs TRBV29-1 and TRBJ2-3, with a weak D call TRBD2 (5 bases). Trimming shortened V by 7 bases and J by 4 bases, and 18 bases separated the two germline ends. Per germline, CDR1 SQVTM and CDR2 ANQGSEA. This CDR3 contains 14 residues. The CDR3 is CSAPVSGTADTQYF. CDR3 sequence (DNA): TGCAGCGCCCCGGTGAGCGGAACCGCAGATACGCAGTATTTT.

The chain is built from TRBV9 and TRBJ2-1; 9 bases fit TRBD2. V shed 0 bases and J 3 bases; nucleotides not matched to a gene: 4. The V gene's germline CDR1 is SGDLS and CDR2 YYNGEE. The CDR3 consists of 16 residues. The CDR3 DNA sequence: TGTGCCAGCAGCGTAGGCCTAGCGGGAATCTACAATGAGCAGTTCTTC. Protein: CASSVGLAGIYNEQFF. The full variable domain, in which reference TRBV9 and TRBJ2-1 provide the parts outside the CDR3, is DSGVTQTPKHLITATGQRVTLRCSPRSGDLSVYWYQQSLDQGLQFLIQYYNGEERAKGNILERFSAQQFPDLHSELNLSSLELGDSALYFCASSVGLAGIYNEQFFGPGTRLTVL.